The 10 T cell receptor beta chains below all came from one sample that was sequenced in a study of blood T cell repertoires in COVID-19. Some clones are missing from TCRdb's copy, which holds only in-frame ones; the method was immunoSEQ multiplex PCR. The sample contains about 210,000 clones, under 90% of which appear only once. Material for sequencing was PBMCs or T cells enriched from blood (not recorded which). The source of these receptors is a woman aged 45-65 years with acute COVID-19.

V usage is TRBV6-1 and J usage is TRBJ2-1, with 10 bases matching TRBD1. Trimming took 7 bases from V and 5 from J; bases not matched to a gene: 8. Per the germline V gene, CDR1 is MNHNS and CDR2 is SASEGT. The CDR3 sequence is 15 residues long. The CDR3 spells CASTQMGQGNNEQFF. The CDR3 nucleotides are TGTGCCAGCACCCAAATGGGACAGGGGAACAATGAGCAGTTCTTC.

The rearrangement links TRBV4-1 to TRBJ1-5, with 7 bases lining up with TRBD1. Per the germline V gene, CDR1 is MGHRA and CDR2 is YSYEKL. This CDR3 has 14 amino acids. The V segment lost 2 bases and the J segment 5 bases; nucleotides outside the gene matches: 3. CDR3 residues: CASSQQTGYQPQHF. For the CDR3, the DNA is TGCGCCAGCAGCCAACAGACAGGGTATCAGCCCCAGCATTTT.

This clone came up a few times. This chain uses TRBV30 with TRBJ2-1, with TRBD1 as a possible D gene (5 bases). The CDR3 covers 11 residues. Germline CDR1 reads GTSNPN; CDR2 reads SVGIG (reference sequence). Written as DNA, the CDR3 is TGTGCTCGGAGAGACAGTAATGAGCAGTTCTTC. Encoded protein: CARRDSNEQFF.

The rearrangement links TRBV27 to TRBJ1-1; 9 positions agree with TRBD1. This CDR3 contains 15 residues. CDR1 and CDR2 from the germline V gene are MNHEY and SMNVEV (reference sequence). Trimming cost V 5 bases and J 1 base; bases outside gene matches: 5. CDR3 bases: TGTGCCAGCAGTCCTCGGGGACAGGGGAACACTGAAGCTTTCTTT. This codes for CASSPRGQGNTEAFF.

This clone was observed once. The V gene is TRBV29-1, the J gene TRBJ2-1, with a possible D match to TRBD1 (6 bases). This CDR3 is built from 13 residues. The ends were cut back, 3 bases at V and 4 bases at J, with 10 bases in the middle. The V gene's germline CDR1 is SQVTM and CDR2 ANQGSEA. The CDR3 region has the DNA TGCAGCGTTGAGAGAACAGGGTACAATGAGCAGTTCTTC. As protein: CSVERTGYNEQFF.

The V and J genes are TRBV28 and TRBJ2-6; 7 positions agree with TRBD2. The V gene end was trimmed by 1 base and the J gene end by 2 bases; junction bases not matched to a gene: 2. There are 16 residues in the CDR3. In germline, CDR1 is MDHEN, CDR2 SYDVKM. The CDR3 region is CASSLFGGAGANVLTF. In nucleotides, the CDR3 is TGTGCCAGCAGTTTATTTGGGGGGGCTGGGGCCAACGTCCTGACTTTC.

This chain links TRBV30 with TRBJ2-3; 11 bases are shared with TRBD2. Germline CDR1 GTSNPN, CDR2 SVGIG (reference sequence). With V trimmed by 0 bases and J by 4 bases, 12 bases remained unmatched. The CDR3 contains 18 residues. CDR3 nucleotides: TGTGCCTGGAGTGTACGGATAGCGGGAGGGCCTATTTCAGATACGCAGTATTTT. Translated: CAWSVRIAGGPISDTQYF.

The CDR3 bases are TGCGCCAGCAGCCAGATCTGGAGCTCTGGGGCCAACGTCCTGACTTTC. Its protein is CASSQIWSSGANVLTF. The chain uses TRBV4-3 and TRBJ2-6; D not certain. Germline V lookup: CDR1 LGHNA, CDR2 YSLEER. The CDR3 consists of 16 residues. Between the trimmed V and J ends, which lost 3 bases and 0 bases, there was a span of 9 bases.

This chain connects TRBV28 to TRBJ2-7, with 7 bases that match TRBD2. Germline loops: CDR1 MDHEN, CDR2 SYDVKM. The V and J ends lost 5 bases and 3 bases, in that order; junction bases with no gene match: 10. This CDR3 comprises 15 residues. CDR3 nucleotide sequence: TGTGCCAGCAGTCCTCCACCGGGACTAAACTACGAGCAGTACTTC. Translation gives CASSPPPGLNYEQYF.

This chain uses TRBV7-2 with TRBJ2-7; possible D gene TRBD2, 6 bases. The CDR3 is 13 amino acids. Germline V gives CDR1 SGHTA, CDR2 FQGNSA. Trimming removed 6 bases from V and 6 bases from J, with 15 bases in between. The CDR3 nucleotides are TGTGCCAGCAGGGCCGGGACTGCTACCGAGCAGTACTTC. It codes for CASRAGTATEQYF.